The text below deals with one T cell receptor (beta chain). Its antigen is currently unknown. These data are taken from a study of OX40 agonist ivuxolimab in advanced cancers. Overall study: Clinicians treated patients with ivuxolimab, an agonistic anti-OX40 (CD134) antibody.

TCRdb's table, derived via immunoSEQ multiplex PCR, lists solely in-frame clones and lacks some. This table holds about 81,000 clones, around 83% found once. Notes on the study in general: The study found that CD8+ T cells averaged more expanded clones than CD4+. Specificity for antigen went undetermined in the expanded peripheral T cells.

The clonotype originates from an adult with an advanced solid tumor such as melanoma, head and neck, liver or kidney cancer. Sequencing used CD4+ or CD8+ T cells sorted from blood, obtained in a trial of the OX40 agonist ivuxolimab.

The DNA for the CDR3 is TGTGCCAGCAGCTCCTGGGCCGCAGAGATCGAGCAGTACTTC. Protein sequence: CASSSWAAEIEQYF. The rearrangement uses TRBV7-2 and TRBJ2-7; D uncertain. Germline loops: CDR1 SGHTA, CDR2 FQGNSA. V gave up 4 bases and J gave up 6 bases, with 16 bases separating them. The CDR3 runs to 14 residues.